The TCR beta chain under discussion was sequenced for a study of T cell responses to AZD1222 COVID-19 vaccine. Findings and limits, study-wide: Donors were largely white British and mainly female; clonal diversity was possibly underestimated. Spike-wide vaccine-associated CD4 TCRs dominated at 160-218 and 743-854.

Only in-frame clones appear in the TCRdb table, and some are missing; sequencing was by immunoSEQ multiplex PCR. The top ten clones hold 4.5% to 5.5% of a sample with 110,000 to 150,000 clones, over 90% of them seen once. The CDR3 spans 15 residues. CDR1 is SNHLY, CDR2 FYNNEI, per germline. Unmatched junction bases numbered 5, after V lost 1 base and J lost 4 bases. The count of this clone is one. As yet, its antigen is unknown. The receptor was derived from an adult in good health. The chain recombines TRBV2 with TRBJ1-2; the match to TRBD1 covers 8 bases. Sample: peripheral blood, taken on day 0 of AZD1222 vaccination. The CDR3 protein is CASSEVGTGGYGYTF. Written as DNA, the CDR3 is TGTGCCAGCAGTGAAGTGGGAACAGGGGGCTATGGCTACACCTTC.